Shown below are 5 T cell receptor beta chains from a single sample sequenced in a study of shared clonotypes between healthy human individuals. Clones were sequenced by immunoSEQ multiplex PCR, and TCRdb holds only the in-frame ones, with some missing. In the table there are approximately 1,500,000 clones, approximately 97% of which are singletons. The sample comprised naive CD4+ T cells sorted from blood. Subset indicated: CD45RA+ positively selected. The receptors were sampled from a man aged 25 to 45 in good health.

V usage is TRBV7-8 and J usage is TRBJ2-1; 13 bases line up with TRBD2. This CDR3 comprises 15 residues. With 5 bases clipped from V and 9 bases from J, the junction kept 7 bases outside the gene matches. Germline V gene lookup returns CDR1 SGHVS and CDR2 FQNEAQ. The CDR3 loop reads CASSAGLAGVVEQFF. CDR3 DNA sequence: TGTGCCAGCAGCGCCGGACTAGCGGGAGTCGTTGAGCAGTTCTTC.

The J gene is TRBJ2-1, the V gene TRBV9; TRBD1 matches 8 bases. V trimming: 0 bases; J trimming: 8 bases; junction bases outside the gene matches: 7. Germline-derived CDR1 and CDR2 are SGDLS and YYNGEE. The CDR3 totals 15 residues. The CDR3 loop reads CASSVVLTGADEQFF. Written as DNA, the CDR3 is TGTGCCAGCAGCGTAGTCCTGACAGGGGCCGATGAGCAGTTCTTC. The complete variable domain, with remaining parts taken from reference TRBV9 and TRBJ2-1, reads DSGVTQTPKHLITATGQRVTLRCSPRSGDLSVYWYQQSLDQGLQFLIQYYNGEERAKGNILERFSAQQFPDLHSELNLSSLELGDSALYFCASSVVLTGADEQFFGPGTRLTVL.

V is TRBV29-1 and J is TRBJ2-2; D ambiguous. V dropped 4 bases and J dropped 2 bases, with 8 bases sitting between them. CDR1 is SQVTM, CDR2 ANQGSEA, per germline. The CDR3 sequence is 13 residues long. The CDR3: CSVVAFNTGELFF. DNA for the CDR3: TGCAGCGTTGTGGCATTCAACACCGGGGAGCTGTTTTTT.

The chain joins TRBV5-5 to TRBJ2-7, with TRBD1 identical over 11 bases. The ends lost 5 bases at V and 0 bases at J; junction bases unmatched: 7. The germline CDR1 and CDR2 sequences are SGHKS and YYEKEE (reference sequence). The CDR3 loop spans 16 amino acids. The CDR3 loop is CASRPGQGANSYEQYF. The DNA for the CDR3 is TGTGCCAGCAGGCCCGGACAGGGGGCGAACTCCTACGAGCAGTACTTC.

The chain employs TRBV7-3 and TRBJ2-7; D is uncertain. Germline V gives CDR1 SGHTA, CDR2 FQGTGA. The CDR3 extends over 13 amino acids. The V end was cut by 1 base, the J end by 6 bases, with 10 bases between. CDR3 in amino acids: CASSLRSGSEQYF. The CDR3 DNA sequence: TGTGCCAGCAGCTTAAGGTCCGGATCCGAGCAGTACTTC.